Below, 30 T cell receptor beta chains from the same sample are listed, as sequenced in a study of Graves' ophthalmopathy and Graves' hyperthyroidism. Researchers took RNA transcripts and amplified TCR beta CDR3 regions from them. HTBI-primed RT-PCR formed the first round, and a multiplex PCR formed the second. One entry per CDR3 protein, called by TCRdb with MiXCR from the multiplex PCR reads. The sample includes about 220,000 distinct CDR3 sequences, 20% to 25% of them seen just once. The sequenced sample was peripheral blood. Receptors originate from a woman between 45 and 65 years old with Graves' ophthalmopathy.

A few counts support this clonotype. V is TRBV2 and J is TRBJ2-7, with D possibly called TRBD1 or TRBD2 (5 bases each). CDR1 and CDR2 (germline): SNHLY, FYNNEI. With 9 bases removed from V and 2 bases from J, the gap between germline ends came to 20 bases. The CDR3 is 15 amino acids. The CDR3 coding sequence is TGTGCCAGTCAAGAAAGGAGGCAGGGCGCCTACGAGCAGTACTTC. This sequence encodes CASQERRQGAYEQYF.

CDR3 nucleotide sequence: TGCGCCAGCAGCCAAGCTCGGGGTAGCGGGAGGAAGCAAGAGACCCAGTACTTC. The encoded protein is CASSQARGSGRKQETQYF. The V and J genes are TRBV4-1 and TRBJ2-5; 10 nucleotides match TRBD2. The germline V gene encodes CDR1 MGHRA and CDR2 YSYEKL. This CDR3 spans 18 amino acids. Trimming removed 1 base from V and 2 bases from J; junction bases left unmatched: 10.

This clonotype was counted at least ten times. This chain joins TRBV28 and TRBJ2-4; 14 bases line up with TRBD2. The CDR3 contains 17 residues. Trimming at V came to 6 bases and at J to 7 bases, leaving 11 bases not matched to a gene. Germline-derived CDR1 and CDR2 are MDHEN and SYDVKM. The CDR3 sequence: CASSRHGTSGRGNIQYF. The CDR3 coding sequence is TGTGCCAGCAGCCGACACGGGACTAGCGGGAGAGGGAACATTCAGTACTTC.

This clonotype was recorded at least ten times. The rearrangement uses TRBV6-4 and TRBJ1-3; D may be TRBD1 (6 bases). V lost 2 bases and J lost 4, with 15 bases in between. CDR1 is MRHNA and CDR2 is SNTAGT in the germline V gene. CDR3 length: 16 residues. CDR3 DNA sequence: TGTGCCAGCAGTGACGGGGACACCATGAGAGGAAACACCATATATTTT. It codes for CASSDGDTMRGNTIYF.

This clonotype occurred a few times. This chain uses TRBV20-1 with TRBJ2-5; 8 nucleotides agree with TRBD2. This CDR3 is 16 amino acids long. Trimming removed 0 bases from V and 3 bases from J; junction bases left unmatched: 9. From germline, CDR1 is DFQATT and CDR2 SNEGSKA (reference sequence). The CDR3 nucleotides read TGCAGTGCTAGAGATTGGGCCGGGACTAGTAAAGAGACCCAGTACTTC. Translating gives CSARDWAGTSKETQYF.

This clonotype came up a few times. The DNA of the CDR3 is TGTGCCAGCAGTTTTTTCGGCTACGAGCAGTACTTC. Translation gives CASSFFGYEQYF. V is TRBV28 and J is TRBJ2-7; D ambiguous. CDR1 and CDR2 from the germline V gene are MDHEN and SYDVKM. This CDR3 region has 12 residues. Trimming left V 3 bases short and J 3 bases short, with 6 bases between.

There are many counts of this clonotype. V and J are TRBV7-9 and TRBJ2-5, with TRBD2 matching over 11 bases. J was trimmed by 1 base and V by 6 bases; bases with no gene match: 7. Germline lookup yields CDR1 SEHNR and CDR2 FQNEAQ (reference sequence). The CDR3 totals 16 residues. The CDR3 DNA reads TGTGCCAGCAGTACGCCGGGACTAGCGGCCCAAGAGACCCAGTACTTC. Encoded protein: CASSTPGLAAQETQYF.

This clonotype was observed many times. This chain connects TRBV12-3 or TRBV12-4 to TRBJ2-6; TRBD1 matches at 9 bases. This CDR3 comprises 15 residues. V trimming: 6 bases; J trimming: 2 bases; junction bases outside the gene matches: 2. The CDR3 is CASSYRGPGANVLTF. The DNA of the CDR3 is TGTGCCAGCAGCTACAGGGGGCCTGGGGCCAACGTCCTGACTTTC.

The gene calls are TRBV10-3 and TRBJ2-2, with D perhaps being TRBD1 or TRBD2 (5 bases each). V lost 0 bases and J 6 bases, leaving 17 bases between the germline ends. CDR3 length: 17 residues. CDR1 and CDR2 (germline): ENHRY, SYGVKD. CDR3 sequence: CAISESIDQGAPGELFF. CDR3 DNA sequence: TGTGCCATCAGTGAGTCGATTGATCAGGGAGCCCCCGGGGAGCTGTTTTTT.

Many counts were recorded for this clonotype. The rearrangement uses TRBV10-3 and TRBJ1-6; TRBD1 matches 9 bases. The CDR3 is made up of 16 amino acids. Looked up from germline, CDR1 is ENHRY and CDR2 is SYGVKD. The ends lost 3 bases at V and 6 bases at J; junction bases unmatched: 6. CDR3 region: CAISDSSGQGNSPLHF. The DNA for the CDR3 is TGTGCCATCAGTGATTCTTCGGGACAGGGTAATTCACCCCTCCACTTT.

This clonotype was observed many times. The CDR3 does not close with the conserved phenylalanine or tryptophan, likely indicating a read error. The gene calls are TRBV6-1 and TRBJ1-1; 8 nucleotides agree with TRBD1. Germline V lookup: CDR1 MNHNS, CDR2 SASEGT. This CDR3 has 13 amino acids. With 7 bases clipped from V and 8 bases from J, the junction kept 9 bases outside the gene matches. The CDR3 loop reads CASKQGVAGEAFL. As DNA, the CDR3 is TGTGCCAGCAAACAGGGGGTGGCAGGGGAAGCTTTCCTT.

This clonotype has ten or more counts. The chain carries TRBV5-1 and TRBJ1-1, with a tentative D call TRBD1 (5 bases). Germline CDR1 SGHRS, CDR2 YFSETQ. V lost 2 bases and J lost 3, with 11 bases in between. This CDR3 is built from 14 residues. The CDR3 DNA is TGCGCCAGCAGCTTCGGGCAGGGATACACTGAAGCTTTCTTT. Protein: CASSFGQGYTEAFF.

This clonotype was counted at least ten times. This rearrangement joins TRBV20-1 to TRBJ1-1; D unclear. Germline V gene sequence: CDR1 DFQATT, CDR2 SNEGSKA (reference sequence). V was cut by 0 bases and J by 3 bases, with 11 bases left in between. The CDR3 spans 14 residues. The CDR3 region is CSAREGVGDTEAFF. CDR3 in DNA: TGCAGTGCTAGAGAGGGAGTTGGGGACACTGAAGCTTTCTTT.

Comment on this clonotype: One end of the junction is discordant with germline, which a read error may explain. The V call is TRBV7-8, the J call TRBJ1-2; D call uncertain. The V gene's germline CDR1 is SGHVS and CDR2 FQNEAQ. The CDR3 is made up of 14 amino acids. The CDR3 DNA reads as TGTGCCAGCAGCTTAGGAGGGAGGGTCTATGGCTACATCTTC. Encoded protein: CASSLGGRVYGYIF. The full variable domain, with the rest looked up from reference TRBV7-8 and TRBJ1-2, is GAGVSQSPRYKVAKRGQDVALRCDPISGHVSLFWYQQALGQGPEFLTYFQNEAQLDKSGLPSDRFFAERPEGSVSTLKIQRTQQEDSAVYLCASSLGGRVYGYIFGSGTRLTVV.

This clonotype was counted many times. V is TRBV12-3 or TRBV12-4 and J is TRBJ1-5; D remains unclear. CDR3 length: 13 amino acids. V was cut by 5 bases and J by 4 bases, with 9 bases left in between. The CDR3 sequence is CASSTTGNQPQHF. The CDR3 coding sequence is TGTGCCAGCAGTACGACGGGTAATCAGCCCCAGCATTTT.

This clonotype was counted ten times or more. This chain links TRBV7-2 with TRBJ1-6; 9 nucleotides line up with TRBD1. The V gene's germline CDR1 is SGHTA and CDR2 FQGNSA. The J segment lost 8 bases and the V segment lost 4 bases, leaving 3 bases of the junction unmatched. The CDR3 has 14 amino acids. The CDR3 loop is CASSSGTGHSPLHF. In DNA form, the CDR3 reads TGTGCCAGCAGCTCTGGGACAGGGCATTCACCCCTCCACTTT.

This chain's CDR3 is CASKTKEGQGETQYF. The CDR3 DNA reads as TGTGCCAGCAAAACCAAAGAGGGACAGGGGGAGACCCAGTACTTC. This chain uses TRBV27 with TRBJ2-5; TRBD1 matches 10 bases. V shed 7 bases and J 5 bases; nucleotides not matched to a gene: 10. Germline CDR1 MNHEY, CDR2 SMNVEV (reference sequence). CDR3 length equals 15 residues.

This clonotype showed up many times. This chain connects TRBV7-9 to TRBJ1-2; D unresolved. This CDR3 contains 12 residues. Germline loops: CDR1 SEHNR, CDR2 FQNEAQ (reference sequence). V was pared by 5 bases and J by 8 bases, with 12 bases between. The CDR3 DNA sequence: TGTGCCAGCAGCCCCTCCTCGAGGGGCTACACCTTC. Amino acids: CASSPSSRGYTF.

This clonotype was counted many times. The chain has TRBV2 and TRBJ1-1, with D perhaps TRBD1 (5 bases). The CDR3 spans 15 residues. The V and J ends lost 8 bases and 5 bases respectively, with 21 bases between them. Germline V lookup: CDR1 SNHLY, CDR2 FYNNEI. The CDR3 protein is CASGPGLQGSTEAFF. The CDR3 bases are TGTGCCAGCGGTCCCGGTTTGCAGGGTAGTACTGAAGCTTTCTTT.

V is TRBV7-8 and J is TRBJ1-3, with 7 nucleotides matching TRBD1. The CDR3 contains 16 residues. Germline-derived CDR1 and CDR2 are SGHVS and FQNEAQ. Trimming removed 5 bases from V and 2 bases from J; junction bases left unmatched: 9. CDR3 nucleotides: TGTGCCAGCAGCCCCGCAGGGGGTAGAGCTGGAAACACCATATATTTT. It translates to CASSPAGGRAGNTIYF.

The gene calls are TRBV5-1 and TRBJ2-2, with D possibly being TRBD1 (5 bases). Germline V lookup: CDR1 SGHRS, CDR2 YFSETQ. V dropped 4 bases and J dropped 1 base, with 23 bases sitting between them. This CDR3 comprises 19 residues. CDR3 in amino acids: CASSQKGYVGRMNTGELFF. The CDR3 nucleotides read TGCGCCAGCAGCCAGAAGGGGTATGTGGGCAGAATGAACACCGGGGAGCTGTTTTTT. Combining the CDR3 with reference TRBV5-1 and TRBJ2-2 gives the whole variable domain KAGVTQTPRYLIKTRGQQVTLSCSPISGHRSVSWYQQTPGQGLQFLFEYFSETQRNKGNFPGRFSGRQFSNSRSEMNVSTLELGDSALYLCASSQKGYVGRMNTGELFFGEGSRLTVL.

The chain joins TRBV2 to TRBJ2-2, with TRBD2 identical over 7 bases. CDR1 is SNHLY, CDR2 FYNNEI, per germline. The junction had 13 bases not matched to a gene; V was cut back by 8 bases and J by 4 bases. There are 16 residues in the CDR3. The CDR3 DNA reads as TGTGCCAGCTCTCCGGGACGGGCGGGAGTCACCGGGGAGCTGTTTTTT. It is translated as CASSPGRAGVTGELFF.

V usage is TRBV5-1 and J usage is TRBJ2-3; D possibly uses TRBD1 or TRBD2 (5 bases each). The CDR3 contains 13 residues. Germline CDR1 SGHRS, CDR2 YFSETQ. Trimming cost V 8 bases and J 2 bases, with 12 bases left between them. CDR3 bases: TGCGCCAGTGGAGAGGGGTTCACAGATACGCAGTATTTT. Its translation is CASGEGFTDTQYF.

This clonotype was detected only once. The chain has TRBV6-5 and TRBJ1-2, with a weak D call TRBD1 (6 bases). The ends were cut back, 7 bases at V and 5 bases at J, with 26 bases in the middle. The CDR3 is made up of 17 amino acids. Per the germline V gene, CDR1 is MNHEY and CDR2 is SVGAGI. CDR3 DNA sequence: TGTGCCAGCATTTTCGGTGACGTACAGGGCCTCGCGTATGGCTACACCTTC. This translates into CASIFGDVQGLAYGYTF.

The chain carries TRBV20-1 and TRBJ1-5; D gene uncertain. The CDR3 contains 15 residues. Germline-derived CDR1 and CDR2 are DFQATT and SNEGSKA (reference sequence). Trimming shortened V by 1 base and J by 6 bases, and 16 bases separated the two germline ends. The CDR3 spells CSARVAGRFAQPQHF. Here the CDR3 DNA reads TGCAGTGCTAGAGTTGCGGGTCGGTTCGCTCAGCCCCAGCATTTT.

The V gene is TRBV6-1, the J gene TRBJ1-1; D gene unclear. The CDR3 consists of 13 residues. Germline V gene sequence: CDR1 MNHNS, CDR2 SASEGT. With 8 bases removed from V and 3 bases from J, the gap between germline ends came to 13 bases. The CDR3: CASGFDHYTEAFF. The CDR3 DNA reads as TGTGCCAGCGGCTTCGATCACTACACTGAAGCTTTCTTT.

This clonotype was found many times. This sequence joins TRBV6-1 and TRBJ2-7; D is unresolved. The CDR3 consists of 11 residues. CDR1 is MNHNS, CDR2 SASEGT, per germline. V gave up 6 bases and J gave up 7 bases, with 10 bases separating them. The CDR3 bases are TGTGCCAGCAGGCAGACCAGGGAGCAGTACTTC. This encodes CASRQTREQYF.

The chain recombines TRBV6-2 or TRBV6-3 with TRBJ2-7, with 10 bases matching TRBD1. The CDR3 runs to 15 residues. V lost 4 bases, J lost 5 bases, and 8 bases stayed unmatched. Germline-derived CDR1 and CDR2 are MNHEY and SVGEGT. The CDR3 spells CASSSGGQGVHEQYF. The CDR3 bases are TGTGCCAGCAGTTCCGGAGGACAGGGGGTTCACGAGCAGTACTTC.

Ten or more counts support this clonotype. V gene TRBV20-1 combines with J gene TRBJ1-6; a possible D gene is TRBD1 (5 bases). V was shortened by 3 bases and J by 7 bases, with 13 bases between the two germline ends. Germline V lookup: CDR1 DFQATT, CDR2 SNEGSKA (reference sequence). The CDR3 covers 14 residues. DNA for the CDR3: TGCAGTGCTAGGGCCGGGACCGACAATTCACCCCTCCACTTT. It codes for CSARAGTDNSPLHF.

This clonotype has ten or more counts. This rearrangement joins TRBV2 to TRBJ2-7, with D perhaps assigned TRBD1 or TRBD2 (5 bases each). Germline V gene sequence: CDR1 SNHLY, CDR2 FYNNEI. The CDR3 sequence is 14 residues long. The V end was cut by 8 bases, the J end by 2 bases, with 16 bases between. The chain's CDR3 is CASSDSDYTYEQYF. The CDR3 DNA reads TGTGCCAGCTCAGACAGCGACTACACCTACGAGCAGTACTTC. Filled out from reference TRBV2 and TRBJ2-7, the complete variable domain reads EPEVTQTPSHQVTQMGQEVILRCVPISNHLYFYWYRQILGQKVEFLVSFYNNEISEKSEIFDDQFSVERPDGSNFTLKIRSTKLEDSAMYFCASSDSDYTYEQYFGPGTRLTVT.